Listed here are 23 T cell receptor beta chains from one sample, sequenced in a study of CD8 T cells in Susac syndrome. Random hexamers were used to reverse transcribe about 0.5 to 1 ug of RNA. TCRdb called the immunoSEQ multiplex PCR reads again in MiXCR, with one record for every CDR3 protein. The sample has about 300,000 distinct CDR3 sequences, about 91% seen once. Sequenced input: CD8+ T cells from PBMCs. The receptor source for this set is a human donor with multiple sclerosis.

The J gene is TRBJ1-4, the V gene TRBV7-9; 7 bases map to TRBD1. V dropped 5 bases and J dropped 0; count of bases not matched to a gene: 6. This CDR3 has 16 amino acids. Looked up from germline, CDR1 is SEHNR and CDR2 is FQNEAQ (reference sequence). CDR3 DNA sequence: TGTGCCAGCAGCGATACAGGGGATGCAACTAATGAAAAACTGTTTTTT. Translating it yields CASSDTGDATNEKLFF.

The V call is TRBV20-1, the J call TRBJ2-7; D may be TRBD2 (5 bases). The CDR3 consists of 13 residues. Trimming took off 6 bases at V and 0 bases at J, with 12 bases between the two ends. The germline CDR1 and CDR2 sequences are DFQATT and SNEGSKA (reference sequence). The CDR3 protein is CSARRESSYEQYF. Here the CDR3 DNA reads TGCAGTGCCCGAAGGGAGAGCTCCTACGAGCAGTACTTC.

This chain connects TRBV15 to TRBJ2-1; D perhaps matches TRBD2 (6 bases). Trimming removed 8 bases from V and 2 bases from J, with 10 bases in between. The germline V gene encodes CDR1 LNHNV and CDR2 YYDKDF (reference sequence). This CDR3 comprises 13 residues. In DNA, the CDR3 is TGTGCCACCGGGGGGTTAACCTACAATGAGCAGTTCTTC. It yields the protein CATGGLTYNEQFF.

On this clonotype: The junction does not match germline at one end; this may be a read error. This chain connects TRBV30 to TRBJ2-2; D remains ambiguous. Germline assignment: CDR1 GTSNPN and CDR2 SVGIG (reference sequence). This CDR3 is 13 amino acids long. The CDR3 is CAWSWVNAGELFF. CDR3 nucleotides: TGTGCCTGGAGTTGGGTGAACGCCGGGGAGCTGTTTTTT.

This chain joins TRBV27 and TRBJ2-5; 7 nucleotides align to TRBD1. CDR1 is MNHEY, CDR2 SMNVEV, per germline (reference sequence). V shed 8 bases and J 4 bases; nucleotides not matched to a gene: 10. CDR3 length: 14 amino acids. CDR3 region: CASGDSLSPETQYF. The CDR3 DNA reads TGTGCCAGCGGGGACAGCCTGAGTCCAGAGACCCAGTACTTC.

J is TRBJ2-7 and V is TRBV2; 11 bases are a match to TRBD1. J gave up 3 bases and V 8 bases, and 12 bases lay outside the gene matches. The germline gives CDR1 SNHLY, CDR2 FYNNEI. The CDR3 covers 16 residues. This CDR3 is CASRPISGQGGYEQYF. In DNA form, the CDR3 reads TGTGCCAGCCGCCCCATCTCGGGACAGGGGGGCTACGAGCAGTACTTC.

CDR3 nucleotide sequence: TGCGCCAGCAGCCCGGAGGCCCTGGGGACCGGGGAGCTGTTTTTT. Its protein is CASSPEALGTGELFF. The V and J genes are TRBV5-1 and TRBJ2-2, with a tentative D call TRBD2 (5 bases). Trimming removed 4 bases at V and 5 bases at J, with 15 bases between. There are 15 residues in the CDR3. Germline V gives CDR1 SGHRS, CDR2 YFSETQ.

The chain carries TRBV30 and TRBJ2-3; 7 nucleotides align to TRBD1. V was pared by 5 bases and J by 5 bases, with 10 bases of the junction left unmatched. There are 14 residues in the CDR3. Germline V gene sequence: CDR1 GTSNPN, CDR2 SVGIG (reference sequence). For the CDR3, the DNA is TGTGCCTGGGATGAGGGGGCGCCCCAAGATACGCAGTATTTT. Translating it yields CAWDEGAPQDTQYF.

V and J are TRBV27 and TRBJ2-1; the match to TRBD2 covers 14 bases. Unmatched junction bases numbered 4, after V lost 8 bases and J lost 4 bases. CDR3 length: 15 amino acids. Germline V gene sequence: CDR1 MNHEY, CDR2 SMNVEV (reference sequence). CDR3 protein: CASRLAGGPYNEQFF. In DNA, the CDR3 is TGTGCCAGCCGACTAGCGGGAGGGCCGTACAATGAGCAGTTCTTC.

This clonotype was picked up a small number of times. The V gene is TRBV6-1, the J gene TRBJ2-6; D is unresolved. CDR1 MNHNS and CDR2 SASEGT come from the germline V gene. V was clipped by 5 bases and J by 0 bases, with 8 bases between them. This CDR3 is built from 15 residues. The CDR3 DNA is TGTGCCAGCAGTCCTGCAGACTCTGGGGCCAACGTCCTGACTTTC. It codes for CASSPADSGANVLTF.

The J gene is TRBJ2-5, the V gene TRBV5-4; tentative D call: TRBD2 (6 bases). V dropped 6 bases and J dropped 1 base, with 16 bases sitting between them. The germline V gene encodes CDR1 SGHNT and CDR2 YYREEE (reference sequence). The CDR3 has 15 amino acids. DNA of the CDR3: TGTGCCAGCAATCGGTGGGGGGAGACCCAAGAGACCCAGTACTTC. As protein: CASNRWGETQETQYF.

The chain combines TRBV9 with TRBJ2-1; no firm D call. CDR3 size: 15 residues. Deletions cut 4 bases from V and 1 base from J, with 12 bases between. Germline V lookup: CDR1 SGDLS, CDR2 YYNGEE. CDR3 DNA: TGTGCCAGCAGCCAGACGCCAGATTCCTACAATGAGCAGTTCTTC. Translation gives CASSQTPDSYNEQFF.

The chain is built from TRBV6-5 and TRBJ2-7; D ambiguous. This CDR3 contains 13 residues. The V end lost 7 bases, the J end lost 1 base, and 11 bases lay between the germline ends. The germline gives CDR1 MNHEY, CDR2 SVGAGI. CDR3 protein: CASNDGVSYEQYF. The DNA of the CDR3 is TGTGCCAGCAACGACGGCGTATCCTACGAGCAGTACTTC.

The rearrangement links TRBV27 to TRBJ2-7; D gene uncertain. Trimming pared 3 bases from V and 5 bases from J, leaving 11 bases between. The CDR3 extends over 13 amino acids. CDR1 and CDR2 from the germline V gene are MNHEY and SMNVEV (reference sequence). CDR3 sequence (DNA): TGTGCCAGCAGTTTCTTGGGTTTGAACGAGCAGTACTTC. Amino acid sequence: CASSFLGLNEQYF.

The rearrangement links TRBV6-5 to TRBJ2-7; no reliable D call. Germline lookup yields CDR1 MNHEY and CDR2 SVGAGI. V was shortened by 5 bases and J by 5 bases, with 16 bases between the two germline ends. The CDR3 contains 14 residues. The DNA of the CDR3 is TGTGCCAGCAGTCGTTCTGAGAGAAGGGACGAGCAGTACTTC. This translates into CASSRSERRDEQYF.

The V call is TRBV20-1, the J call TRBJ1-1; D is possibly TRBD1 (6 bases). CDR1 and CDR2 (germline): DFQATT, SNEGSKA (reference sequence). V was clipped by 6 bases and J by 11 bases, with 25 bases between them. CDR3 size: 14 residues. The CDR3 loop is CSADEPGARLWAFF. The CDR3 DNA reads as TGCAGTGCAGATGAACCGGGGGCCAGGCTATGGGCTTTCTTT.

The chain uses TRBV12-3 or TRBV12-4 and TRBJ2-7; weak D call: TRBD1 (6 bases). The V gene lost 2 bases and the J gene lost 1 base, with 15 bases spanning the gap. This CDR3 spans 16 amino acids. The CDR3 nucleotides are TGTGCCAGCAGTTTAAGGTCCTCAGGGGTTTCCTACGAGCAGTACTTC. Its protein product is CASSLRSSGVSYEQYF.

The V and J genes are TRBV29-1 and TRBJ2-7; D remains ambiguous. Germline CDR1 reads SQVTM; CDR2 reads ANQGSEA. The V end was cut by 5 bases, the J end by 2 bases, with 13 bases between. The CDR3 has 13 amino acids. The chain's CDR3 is CSVTQPLTYEQYF. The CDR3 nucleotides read TGCAGCGTTACCCAGCCTCTGACCTACGAGCAGTACTTC.

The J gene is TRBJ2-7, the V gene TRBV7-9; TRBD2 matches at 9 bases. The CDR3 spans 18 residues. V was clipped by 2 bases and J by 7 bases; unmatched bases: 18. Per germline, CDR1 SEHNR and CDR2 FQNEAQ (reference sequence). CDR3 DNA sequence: TGTGCCAGCAGCTTAATTCCTAGCGGGACCCTTCTTGTGAGGGAGCAGTACTTC. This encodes CASSLIPSGTLLVREQYF.

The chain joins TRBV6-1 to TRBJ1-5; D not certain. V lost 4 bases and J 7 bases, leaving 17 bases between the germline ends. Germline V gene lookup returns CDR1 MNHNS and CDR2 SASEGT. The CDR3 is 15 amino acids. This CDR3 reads CASSAWETGFQPQHF. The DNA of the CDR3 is TGTGCCAGCAGTGCCTGGGAGACGGGGTTCCAGCCCCAGCATTTT.

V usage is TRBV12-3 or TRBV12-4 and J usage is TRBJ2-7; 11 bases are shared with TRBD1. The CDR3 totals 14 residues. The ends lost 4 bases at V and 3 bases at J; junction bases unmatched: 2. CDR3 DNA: TGTGCCAGCAGTTGGGGGACAGGGGGCTACGAGCAGTACTTC. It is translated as CASSWGTGGYEQYF.

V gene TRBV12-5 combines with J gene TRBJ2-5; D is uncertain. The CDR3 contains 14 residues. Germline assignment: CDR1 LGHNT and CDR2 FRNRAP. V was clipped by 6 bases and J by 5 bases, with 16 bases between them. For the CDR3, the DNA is TGTGCTAGTGGCTCAGACACGCACACGGAGACCCAGTACTTC. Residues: CASGSDTHTETQYF. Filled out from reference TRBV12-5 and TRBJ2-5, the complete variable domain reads DARVTQTPRHKVTEMGQEVTMRCQPILGHNTVFWYRQTMMQGLELLAYFRNRAPLDDSGMPKDRFSAEMPDATLATLKIQPSEPRDSAVYFCASGSDTHTETQYFGPGTRLLVL.

The DNA for the CDR3 is TGTGCCAGCATGGGAATGCAGCCCACCGGGGAGCTGTTTTTT. This encodes CASMGMQPTGELFF. This chain links TRBV6-5 with TRBJ2-2; no clear D gene. Trimming stripped 7 bases from V and 4 bases from J, with 13 bases between. Germline assignment: CDR1 MNHEY and CDR2 SVGAGI. The CDR3 is 14 amino acids.